This T cell receptor beta chain comes out of a study of technical replicates of blood from a handful of donors. Sequenced by immunoSEQ multiplex PCR; TCRdb stores in-frame clones only, minus some. In the table there are 45,000 to 60,000 clones, approximately 94% of which are singletons. This CDR3 has 13 amino acids. Germline-derived CDR1 and CDR2 are SGHVS and FQNEAQ. The ends lost 4 bases at V and 5 bases at J; junction bases unmatched: 2. The receptor's source is a human donor in good health. Some clones in this sample may be carry-over from other donors' samples. This chain links TRBV7-8 with TRBJ2-3, with 8 bases lining up with TRBD2. The sequenced sample was PBMCs. The CDR3 loop is CASSSGGGDTQYF. The CDR3 DNA reads TGTGCCAGCAGCTCCGGGGGGGGAGATACGCAGTATTTT.